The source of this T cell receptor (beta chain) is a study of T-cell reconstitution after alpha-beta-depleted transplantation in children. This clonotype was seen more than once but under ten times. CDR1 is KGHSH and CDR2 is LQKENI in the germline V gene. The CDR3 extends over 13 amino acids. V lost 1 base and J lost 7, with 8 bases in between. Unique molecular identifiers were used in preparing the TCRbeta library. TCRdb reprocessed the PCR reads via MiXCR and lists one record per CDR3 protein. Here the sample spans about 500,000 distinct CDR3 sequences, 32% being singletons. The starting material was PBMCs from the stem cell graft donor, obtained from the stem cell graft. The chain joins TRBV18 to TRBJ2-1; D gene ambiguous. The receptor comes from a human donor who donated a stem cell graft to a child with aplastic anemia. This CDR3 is CASSPLDANEQFF. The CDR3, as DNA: TGTGCCAGCTCACCACTTGACGCAAATGAGCAGTTCTTC.